Here is one TCR beta chain with its context. TCRdb's copy holds only in-frame clones and misses some; the assay was immunoSEQ multiplex PCR. The repertoire consists of roughly 200,000 clones, with over 85% occurring once and the leading ten covering around 4.2%. V lost 3 bases and J lost 2, with 11 bases in between. The germline V gene encodes CDR1 MNHEY and CDR2 SMNVEV (reference sequence). The CDR3 runs 14 residues. The data were obtained in a study of blood T cell repertoires in COVID-19. The source of this sequence is a woman between 25 and 40 years old with acute COVID-19. The J gene is TRBJ2-7, the V gene TRBV27; a possible D gene is TRBD2 (5 bases). Sequences were obtained from PBMCs or T cells enriched from blood (not recorded which). The CDR3 loop reads CASSLGRATYEQYF. The CDR3 DNA is TGTGCCAGCAGTTTGGGGAGAGCTACCTACGAGCAGTACTTC.